The TCR beta chain described here comes from a study of shared clonotypes between healthy human individuals. As for the study in general: CD4 naive and CD4 memory each took three plates per donor, while CD8 naive took two and CD8 memory one. Study-wide findings and caveats: Naive subsets usually exceeded memory subsets in estimated richness. The authors expected sequencing depth to affect clonotype sharing among donors.

A word on this clone: As yet, its antigen is unknown. This CDR3 is also generated by other DNA sequences in the sample.

A split of CD4+ cells into CD45RA+ naive and CD45RA-negative memory subsets was performed. The data were produced by immunoSEQ multiplex PCR, yet TCRdb's version contains in-frame clones alone and is incomplete. The data contain more than 150,000 clones, approximately 61% of them singletons. Sequenced material: memory CD4+ T cells sorted from blood. The subset denotes: CD45RA-negative fraction. The clonotype originates from a man aged 25-40 years in good health.

This chain's CDR3 is CASSLGRAYEQYF. The CDR3 DNA reads TGTGCCAGCAGCTTAGGGAGAGCCTACGAGCAGTACTTC. The V and J genes are TRBV7-2 and TRBJ2-7; no definite D call. V was trimmed by 1 base and J by 2 bases, leaving 6 bases between them. The CDR3 is 13 residues long. Per germline, CDR1 SGHTA and CDR2 FQGNSA.